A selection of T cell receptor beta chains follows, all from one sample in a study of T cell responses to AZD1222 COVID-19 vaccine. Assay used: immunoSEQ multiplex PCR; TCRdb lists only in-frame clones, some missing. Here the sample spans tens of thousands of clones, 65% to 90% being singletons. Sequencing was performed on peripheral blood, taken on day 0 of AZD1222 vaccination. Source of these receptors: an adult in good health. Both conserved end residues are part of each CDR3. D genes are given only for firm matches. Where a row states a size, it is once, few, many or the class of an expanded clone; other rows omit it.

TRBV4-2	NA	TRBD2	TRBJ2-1	CASSQDKGGGASYNEQFF	TGTGCCAGCAGCCAAGATAAGGGCGGGGGGGCCTCCTACAATGAGCAGTTCTTC
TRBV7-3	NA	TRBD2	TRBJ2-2	CASSGGSGTGELFF	TGTGCCAGCAGCGGGGGTAGCGGGACCGGGGAGCTGTTTTTT
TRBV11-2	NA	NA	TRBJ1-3	CASSQSSPKNTIYF	TGTGCCAGCAGCCAGAGTTCCCCCAAGAACACCATATATTTT
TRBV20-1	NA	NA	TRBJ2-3	CSASETLDTQYF	TGCAGTGCGAGTGAAACCCTAGATACGCAGTATTTT
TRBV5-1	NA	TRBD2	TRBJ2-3	CASSTTTSADTQYF	TGCGCCAGCAGCACGACGACTAGCGCAGATACGCAGTATTTT
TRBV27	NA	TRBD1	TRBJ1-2	CASRDTGEYGYTF	TGTGCCAGCAGGGATACAGGGGAATATGGCTACACCTTC
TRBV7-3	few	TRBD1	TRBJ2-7	CASSSDGQGAYEQYF	TGTGCCAGCAGCTCAGATGGACAGGGGGCCTACGAGCAGTACTTC
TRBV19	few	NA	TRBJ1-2	CASTVGRTLSYGYTF	TGTGCCAGTACGGTGGGGCGGACCCTTTCCTATGGCTACACCTTC
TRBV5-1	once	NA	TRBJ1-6	CASSLRGDYNSPLHF	TGCGCCAGCAGCTTGCGGGGAGACTATAATTCACCCCTCCACTTT
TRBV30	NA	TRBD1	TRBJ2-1	CAWGGTGGWHEQFF	TGTGCCTGGGGAGGGACAGGGGGCTGGCATGAGCAGTTCTTC
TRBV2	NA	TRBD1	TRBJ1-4	CASSGDRDGNEKLFF	TGTGCCAGCAGTGGGGACAGGGATGGGAATGAAAAACTGTTTTTT
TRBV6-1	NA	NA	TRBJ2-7	CASSEARKGGEQYF	TGTGCCAGCAGTGAAGCACGTAAGGGAGGCGAGCAGTACTTC
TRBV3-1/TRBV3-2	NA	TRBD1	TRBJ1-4	CASSQVPGGDLFF	TGTGCCAGCAGCCAAGTTCCAGGGGGGGACCTGTTTTTT
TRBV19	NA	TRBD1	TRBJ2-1	CASSGRRQGFAEQFF	TGTGCCAGTAGTGGGCGGCGACAGGGTTTTGCTGAGCAGTTCTTC
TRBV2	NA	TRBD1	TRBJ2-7	CASRNKGQASSYEQYF	TGTGCCAGCAGAAACAAAGGACAGGCCAGCTCCTACGAGCAGTACTTC
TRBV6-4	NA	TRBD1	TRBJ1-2	CASSVTGTDGTSYGYTF	TGTGCCAGCAGCGTCACCGGGACAGACGGCACCAGTTATGGCTACACCTTC
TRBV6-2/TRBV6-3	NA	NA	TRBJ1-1	CASSLGQLEAFF	TGTGCCAGCAGTCTCGGACAGCTTGAAGCTTTCTTT
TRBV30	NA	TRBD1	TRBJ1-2	CAWSRGGTGGASGYTF	TGTGCCTGGAGTCGGGGCGGGACAGGGGGAGCAAGTGGCTACACCTTC
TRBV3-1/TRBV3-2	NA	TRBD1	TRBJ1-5	CASSQTGALRQPQHF	TGTGCCAGCAGCCAGACAGGGGCCCTTAGACAGCCCCAGCATTTT
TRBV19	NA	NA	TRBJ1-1	CASSIFGSGGSTEAFF	TGTGCCAGTAGTATCTTCGGGAGTGGGGGGTCCACTGAAGCTTTCTTT
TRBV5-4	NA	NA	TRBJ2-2	CASSLDIVGELFF	TGTGCCAGCAGCCTGGACATCGTCGGGGAGCTGTTTTTT
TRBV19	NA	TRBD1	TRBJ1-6	CASSPDRDASPLHF	TGTGCCAGTAGTCCCGACAGGGATGCTTCACCCCTCCACTTT
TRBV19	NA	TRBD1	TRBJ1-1	CASRQTGQTEAFF	TGTGCCAGTAGACAGACAGGGCAAACTGAAGCTTTCTTT
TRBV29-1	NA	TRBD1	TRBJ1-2	CSVEGGQGASGYTF	TGCAGCGTTGAAGGTGGGCAGGGGGCGTCCGGCTACACCTTC
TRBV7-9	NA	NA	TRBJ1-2	CASSQGLHYGYTF	TGTGCCAGCAGCCAGGGACTTCACTATGGCTACACCTTC
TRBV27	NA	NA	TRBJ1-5	CASSPLTGINQPQHF	TGTGCCAGCAGTCCCCTGACAGGAATCAATCAGCCCCAGCATTTT
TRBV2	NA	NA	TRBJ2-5	CASRAVETQYF	TGTGCCAGCAGGGCGGTTGAGACCCAGTACTTC
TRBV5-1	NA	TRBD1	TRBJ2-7	CASSQTGGYEQYF	TGCGCCAGCAGTCAAACAGGGGGTTACGAGCAGTACTTC
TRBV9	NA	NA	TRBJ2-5	CASSAFTGNGETQYF	TGTGCCAGCAGCGCATTCACAGGGAACGGAGAGACCCAGTACTTC
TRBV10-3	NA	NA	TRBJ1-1	CATKDALNTEAFF	TGTGCCACCAAGGACGCATTGAACACTGAAGCTTTCTTT
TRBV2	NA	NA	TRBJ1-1	CASSTTALNTEAFF	TGTGCCAGCAGTACGACAGCTCTGAACACTGAAGCTTTCTTT
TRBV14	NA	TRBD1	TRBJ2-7	CASSQARDRRYEQYF	TGTGCCAGCAGCCAAGCCCGGGACAGGCGCTACGAGCAGTACTTC
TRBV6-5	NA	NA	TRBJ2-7	CASSSRDGYEQYF	TGTGCCAGCAGTTCACGGGACGGCTACGAGCAGTACTTC
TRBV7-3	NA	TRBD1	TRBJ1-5	CASSPGQPTVVLGNQPQHF	TGTGCCAGCAGCCCGGGACAGCCAACCGTGGTTTTGGGCAATCAGCCCCAGCATTTT
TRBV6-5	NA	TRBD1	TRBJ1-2	CASSYFDRGYGYTF	TGTGCCAGCAGTTACTTCGACAGGGGCTATGGCTACACCTTC
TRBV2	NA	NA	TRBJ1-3	CASSERNTIYF	TGTGCCAGCAGTGAAAGAAACACCATATATTTT
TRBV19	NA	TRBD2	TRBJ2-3	CASSISSFLAGGVDTQYF	TGTGCCAGTAGTATTTCGTCGTTCCTAGCGGGGGGTGTTGATACGCAGTATTTT
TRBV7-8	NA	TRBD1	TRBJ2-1	CASSLAGTGAGVYNEQFF	TGTGCCAGCAGCTTAGCAGGGACAGGGGCAGGGGTATACAATGAGCAGTTCTTC
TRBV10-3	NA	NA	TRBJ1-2	CAISDPAGNGYTF	TGTGCCATCAGTGACCCGGCGGGGAATGGCTACACCTTC
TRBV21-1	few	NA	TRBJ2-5	CASGRYRGEEETQYF	TGTGCCAGCGGACGATACAGGGGCGAGGAAGAGACCCAGTACTTC
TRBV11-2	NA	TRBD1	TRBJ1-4	CASSLRQGGNEKLFF	TGTGCCAGCAGCTTAAGACAGGGAGGAAATGAAAAACTGTTTTTT
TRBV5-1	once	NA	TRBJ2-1	CASSLGGPRGFYNEQFF	TGCGCCAGCAGCTTGGGGGGTCCCAGGGGTTTCTACAATGAGCAGTTCTTC
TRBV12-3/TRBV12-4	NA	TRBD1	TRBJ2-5	CASSPGTGEFSYF	TGTGCCAGCAGCCCCGGGACAGGGGAGTTTTCGTACTTC
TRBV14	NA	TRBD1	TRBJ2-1	CASSRVTGGVSGYNEQFF	TGTGCCAGCAGCCGAGTGACAGGGGGCGTATCCGGGTACAATGAGCAGTTCTTC
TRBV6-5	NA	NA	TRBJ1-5	CASTHKSNQPQHF	TGTGCCAGCACTCACAAAAGCAATCAGCCCCAGCATTTT
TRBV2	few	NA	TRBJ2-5	CASSVRETQYF	TGTGCCAGCAGTGTTCGGGAGACCCAGTACTTC
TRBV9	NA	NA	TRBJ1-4	CASSPTVATNEKLFF	TGTGCCAGCAGTCCGACAGTAGCAACTAATGAAAAACTGTTTTTT
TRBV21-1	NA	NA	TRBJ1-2	CASSKVAGHNNYGYTF	TGTGCCAGCAGCAAAGTGGCAGGACACAATAACTATGGCTACACCTTC
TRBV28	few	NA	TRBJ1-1	CASSLQGGMNTEAFF	TGTGCCAGCAGTTTGCAGGGAGGCATGAACACTGAAGCTTTCTTT
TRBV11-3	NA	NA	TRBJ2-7	CASSLVGAGEQYF	TGTGCCAGCAGCTTAGTGGGAGCGGGCGAGCAGTACTTC
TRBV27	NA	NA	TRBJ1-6	CASSPPWSPLHF	TGTGCCAGCAGCCCTCCTTGGTCACCCCTCCACTTT